The 11 T cell receptor beta chains reported below all come from one sample, sequenced in a study of shared clonotypes between healthy human individuals (dated by TCRdb to about 2020). Library construction relied on the immunoSEQ multiplex PCR assay. TCRdb stores this immuneACCESS table with in-frame sequences only. Part of the clones is absent; in the studies checked, under half of the shortfall reflects unresolved V genes, and no reason is known for the rest. Across this sample there are roughly 660,000 clones, with 90% seen only once. The ten largest clones capture 34% of the sample. The specimen sequenced was memory CD8+ T cells from PBMCs. What this sample's cell subset or site label stands for: CD45RO+ cells pooled with CCR7-negative TemRA cells. The receptors were sampled from a man younger than 35 in good health. Some clones in this sample may be carry-over from other donors' samples.

The CDR3 reads CASSRRAPRAGNTIYF. CDR3 DNA sequence: TGTGCCAGCTCACGACGGGCACCCCGGGCCGGAAACACCATATATTTT. The chain combines TRBV18 with TRBJ1-3; D is unresolved. V shed 4 bases and J shed 4 bases, with 17 bases lying between them. The CDR3 runs to 16 residues. Per the germline V gene, CDR1 is KGHSH and CDR2 is LQKENI. Looking up the rest from reference TRBV18 and TRBJ1-3 gives the full variable domain: NAGVMQNPRHLVRRRGQEARLRCSPMKGHSHVYWYRQLPEEGLKFMVYLQKENIIDESGMPKERFSAEFPKEGPSILRIQQVVRGDSAAYFCASSRRAPRAGNTIYFGEGSWLTVV.

DNA of the CDR3: TGTGCCAGCAGTTTAGGCCTGGGTCTATCCTACAATGAGCAGTTCTTC. Translation: CASSLGLGLSYNEQFF. The V call is TRBV28, the J call TRBJ2-1, with D uncertain. Germline V gives CDR1 MDHEN, CDR2 SYDVKM. The CDR3 sequence is 16 residues long. Trimming took 2 bases from V and 1 from J, leaving 12 bases between them.

V gene TRBV27 combines with J gene TRBJ1-2; 10 bases map to TRBD1. There are 16 residues in the CDR3. Germline V lookup: CDR1 MNHEY, CDR2 SMNVEV (reference sequence). The V segment lost 4 bases and the J segment 4 bases; nucleotides outside the gene matches: 9. The CDR3 here is CASSSKRTGGGYGYTF. The CDR3 DNA is TGTGCCAGCAGTTCCAAAAGGACAGGGGGAGGCTATGGCTACACCTTC.

Comments on this clone: This sample also contains other DNA sequences that code for the same CDR3. The V and J genes are TRBV5-6 and TRBJ2-5; D remains ambiguous. This CDR3 has 13 residues. Trimming took 1 base from V and 1 from J, leaving 5 bases between them. The germline gives CDR1 SGHDT, CDR2 YYEEEE. As DNA, the CDR3 is TGTGCCAGCAGCTTGATCGGCCAAGAGACCCAGTACTTC. Translation gives CASSLIGQETQYF.

The chain employs TRBV4-2 and TRBJ1-1, with unresolved D. The germline CDR1 and CDR2 sequences are LGHNA and YNFKEQ. The CDR3 totals 15 residues. V lost 4 bases and J 3 bases, leaving 15 bases between the germline ends. CDR3 amino acids: CASSPGIFVDTEAFF. For the CDR3, the DNA is TGTGCCAGCAGCCCCGGTATCTTCGTCGACACTGAAGCTTTCTTT.

The gene calls are TRBV5-1 and TRBJ2-1; unclear D gene. Deletions cut 6 bases from V and 5 bases from J, with 9 bases between. The CDR3 loop spans 12 amino acids. From germline, CDR1 is SGHRS and CDR2 YFSETQ. The CDR3, as DNA: TGCGCCAGCAAGGCTGACCACAATGAGCAGTTCTTC. It encodes CASKADHNEQFF.

The rearrangement links TRBV7-2 to TRBJ1-5, with TRBD1 matching 7 bases. Looked up from germline, CDR1 is SGHTA and CDR2 is FQGNSA. The CDR3 covers 15 residues. Unmatched junction bases numbered 5, after V lost 2 bases and J lost 4 bases. CDR3: CASSLTGQQNQPQHF. In nucleotides, the CDR3 is TGTGCCAGCAGCTTAACGGGACAGCAGAATCAGCCCCAGCATTTT.

This clone was observed a few times. V is TRBV5-1 and J is TRBJ2-7; D call uncertain. Trimming took 0 bases from V and 6 from J, leaving 10 bases between them. Germline V gives CDR1 SGHRS, CDR2 YFSETQ. This CDR3 has 13 amino acids. The CDR3 protein is CASSLDQVSEQYF. Written as DNA, the CDR3 is TGCGCCAGCAGCTTGGACCAGGTCAGCGAGCAGTACTTC.

The rearrangement uses TRBV28 and TRBJ2-5; no clear D gene. The CDR3 is 13 amino acids. Germline CDR1 MDHEN, CDR2 SYDVKM. The ends were cut back, 5 bases at V and 4 bases at J, with 11 bases in the middle. DNA of the CDR3: TGTGCCAGCAGTAGCCGGCATTCAGAGACCCAGTACTTC. It codes for CASSSRHSETQYF.

The chain is built from TRBV11-2 and TRBJ2-2; a weak D match, TRBD2 (7 bases). Germline V gives CDR1 SGHAT, CDR2 FQNNGV. This CDR3 comprises 16 residues. Trimming removed 5 bases at V and 2 bases at J, with 15 bases between. The DNA for the CDR3 is TGTGCCAGCAGCCCGATGAGGGGGGGAAACACCGGGGAGCTGTTTTTT. This encodes CASSPMRGGNTGELFF.

The V and J genes are TRBV19 and TRBJ2-3, with 8 bases fitting TRBD2. The germline CDR1 and CDR2 sequences are LNHDA and SQIVND (reference sequence). The CDR3 extends over 13 amino acids. V was pared by 10 bases and J by 2 bases, with 5 bases of the junction left unmatched. The CDR3 DNA sequence: TGTGCCACCACTAGCGGATTCACAGATACGCAGTATTTT. As protein: CATTSGFTDTQYF.